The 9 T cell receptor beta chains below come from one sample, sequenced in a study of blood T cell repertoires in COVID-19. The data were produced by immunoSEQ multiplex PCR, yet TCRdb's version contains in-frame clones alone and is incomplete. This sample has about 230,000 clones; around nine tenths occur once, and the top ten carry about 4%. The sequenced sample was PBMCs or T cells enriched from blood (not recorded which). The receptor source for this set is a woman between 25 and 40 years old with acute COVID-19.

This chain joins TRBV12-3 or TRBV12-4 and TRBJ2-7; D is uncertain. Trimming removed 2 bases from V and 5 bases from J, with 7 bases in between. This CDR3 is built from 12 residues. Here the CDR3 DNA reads TGTGCCAGCAGTTTACTAGTTAACGAGCAGTACTTC. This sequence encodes CASSLLVNEQYF.

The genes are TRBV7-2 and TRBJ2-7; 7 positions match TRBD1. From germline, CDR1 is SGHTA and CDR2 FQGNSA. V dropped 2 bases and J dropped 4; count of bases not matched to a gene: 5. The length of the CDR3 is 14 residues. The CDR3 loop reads CASSLRGGGYEQYF. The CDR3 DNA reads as TGTGCCAGCAGCTTAAGAGGGGGCGGGTACGAGCAGTACTTC.

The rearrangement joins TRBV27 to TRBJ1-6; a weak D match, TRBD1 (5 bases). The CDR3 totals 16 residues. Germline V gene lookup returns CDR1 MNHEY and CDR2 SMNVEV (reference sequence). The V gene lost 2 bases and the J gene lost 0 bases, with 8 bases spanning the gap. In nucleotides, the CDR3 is TGTGCCAGCAGTTTAGTAGGGGCCTCCTATAATTCACCCCTCCACTTT. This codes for CASSLVGASYNSPLHF.

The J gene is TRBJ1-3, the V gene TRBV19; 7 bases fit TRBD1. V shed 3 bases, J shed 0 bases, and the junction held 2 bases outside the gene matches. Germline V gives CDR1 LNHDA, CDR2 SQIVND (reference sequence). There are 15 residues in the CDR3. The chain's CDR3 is CASSIGQDSGNTIYF. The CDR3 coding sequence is TGTGCCAGTAGTATCGGACAGGACTCTGGAAACACCATATATTTT.

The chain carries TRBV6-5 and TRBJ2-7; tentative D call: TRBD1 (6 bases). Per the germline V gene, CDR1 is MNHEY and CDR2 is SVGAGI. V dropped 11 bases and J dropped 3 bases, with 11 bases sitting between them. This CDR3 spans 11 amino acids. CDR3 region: CAGGQLYEQYF. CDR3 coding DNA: TGTGCCGGAGGACAGCTCTACGAGCAGTACTTC.

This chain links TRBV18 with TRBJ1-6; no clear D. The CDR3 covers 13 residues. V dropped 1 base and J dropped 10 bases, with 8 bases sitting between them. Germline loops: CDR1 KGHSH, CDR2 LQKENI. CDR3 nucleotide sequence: TGTGCCAGCTCACCACTTTCGGGGTCACCCCTCCACTTT. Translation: CASSPLSGSPLHF.

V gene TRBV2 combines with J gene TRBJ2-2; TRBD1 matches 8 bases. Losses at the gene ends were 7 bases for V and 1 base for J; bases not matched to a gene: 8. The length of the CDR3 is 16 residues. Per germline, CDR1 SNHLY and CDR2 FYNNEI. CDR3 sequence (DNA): TGTGCCAGCATCAGCCGGGACAGGCTGAACACCGGGGAGCTGTTTTTT. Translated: CASISRDRLNTGELFF.

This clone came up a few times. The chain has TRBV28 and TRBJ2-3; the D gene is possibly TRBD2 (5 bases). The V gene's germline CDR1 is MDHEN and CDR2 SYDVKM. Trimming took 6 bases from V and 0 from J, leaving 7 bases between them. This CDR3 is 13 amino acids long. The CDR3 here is CASRLASTDTQYF. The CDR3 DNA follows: TGTGCCAGCAGGCTAGCTAGCACAGATACGCAGTATTTT. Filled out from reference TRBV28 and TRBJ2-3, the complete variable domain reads DVKVTQSSRYLVKRTGEKVFLECVQDMDHENMFWYRQDPGLGLRLIYFSYDVKMKEKGDIPEGYSVSREKKERFSLILESASTNQTSMYLCASRLASTDTQYFGPGTRLTVL.

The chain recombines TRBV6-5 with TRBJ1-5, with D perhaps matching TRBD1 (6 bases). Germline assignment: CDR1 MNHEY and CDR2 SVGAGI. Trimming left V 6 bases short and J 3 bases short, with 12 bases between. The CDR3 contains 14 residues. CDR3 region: CASRRGDTNQPQHF. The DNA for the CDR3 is TGTGCCAGCAGAAGAGGGGACACCAATCAGCCCCAGCATTTT.